This T cell receptor beta chain came from a study of glioma-infiltrating T cells after dendritic cell vaccination. Profiled with immunoSEQ multiplex PCR; TCRdb holds only in-frame clones, not every one. The sample comprises tens of thousands of clones, 82% of which are singletons, and under 10% rests with the top ten. Per germline, CDR1 LNHDA and CDR2 SQIVND (reference sequence). Trimming stripped 7 bases from V and 9 bases from J, with 13 bases between. The CDR3 length is 13 residues. The sequence was obtained from a human donor with glioblastoma. The sequencing here drew on blood, taken before dendritic cell vaccination. The chain is built from TRBV19 and TRBJ1-6; D not certain. Written as DNA, the CDR3 is TGTGCCAGTATGTCGGGGATAGGTTCACCCCTCCACTTT. As protein: CASMSGIGSPLHF.